These 18 T cell receptor beta chains came from one sample sequenced in a study of cytomegalovirus exposure and HLA in healthy donors (dated by TCRdb to the late 2010s). Receptors were amplified or captured by the immunoSEQ multiplex PCR assay. For the multiplex PCR, a mixture combining 60 forward primers for TCR Vbeta segments and 13 reverse primers for TCR Jbeta segments was used. The immuneACCESS repertoire file appears here via TCRdb, limited to in-frame rearrangements. These files lack a portion of the clones; in checked studies, under half of the deficit traces to unresolved V genes, and the cause of the others is not known. The sample profile shows around 170,000 clones; 80% of them were found once. The ten largest clones capture 4.5% to 6% of the sample. The sequencing input was PBMCs. Source of these receptors: a man aged 40-49 years in good health and CMV-seronegative.

The J gene is TRBJ1-2, the V gene TRBV11-2; weak D call: TRBD1 (6 bases). This CDR3 has 14 amino acids. Germline V CDR1 and CDR2: SGHAT, FQNNGV. Between the trimmed V and J ends, which lost 3 bases and 8 bases, there was a span of 16 bases. The CDR3 loop reads CASSFGAGEGGYTF. The CDR3 DNA reads TGTGCCAGCAGCTTTGGAGCAGGGGAGGGAGGCTACACCTTC.

The chain couples TRBV6-5 to TRBJ2-7; 13 nucleotides agree with TRBD2. V was pared by 5 bases and J by 9 bases, with 7 bases of the junction left unmatched. Per the germline V gene, CDR1 is MNHEY and CDR2 is SVGAGI. The CDR3 totals 14 residues. DNA for the CDR3: TGTGCCAGCAGTAGAGGGACTAGCGGGGATGGGCAGTACTTC. Translation gives CASSRGTSGDGQYF.

V is TRBV11-2 and J is TRBJ2-1; TRBD2 matches 9 bases. This CDR3 spans 16 amino acids. Germline CDR1 is SGHAT and CDR2 is FQNNGV. V trimming: 0 bases; J trimming: 6 bases; junction bases outside the gene matches: 6. The DNA for the CDR3 is TGTGCCAGCAGCTTAGATGGGGCGGGGGGGCGCAATGAGCAGTTCTTC. Its translation is CASSLDGAGGRNEQFF. Full variable domain (missing parts from reference TRBV11-2 and TRBJ2-1): EAGVAQSPRYKIIEKRQSVAFWCNPISGHATLYWYQQILGQGPKLLIQFQNNGVVDDSQLPKDRFSAERLKGVDSTLKIQPAKLEDSAVYLCASSLDGAGGRNEQFFGPGTRLTVL.

With regard to this clone: Other DNA sequences in the same sample also yield this CDR3. This chain connects TRBV2 to TRBJ2-5, with TRBD2 identical over 13 bases. The CDR3 is 15 amino acids. V lost 6 bases, J lost 2 bases, and 3 bases stayed unmatched. The germline V gene encodes CDR1 SNHLY and CDR2 FYNNEI. In nucleotides, the CDR3 is TGTGCCAGCAGAGGGACTAGCGGGGCACAAGAGACCCAGTACTTC. Translated: CASRGTSGAQETQYF.

CDR3 nucleotide sequence: TGTGCCAGCAGCCACTTAGGAGCCCGTAATGAGCAGTTCTTC. Residues: CASSHLGARNEQFF. The chain combines TRBV14 with TRBJ2-1; unclear D gene. The ends were cut back, 3 bases at V and 7 bases at J, with 13 bases in the middle. Looked up from germline, CDR1 is SGHDN and CDR2 is FVKESK. This CDR3 spans 14 amino acids.

The chain has TRBV5-6 and TRBJ2-1, with D possibly being TRBD2 (6 bases). The CDR3 has 15 residues. The V gene's germline CDR1 is SGHDT and CDR2 YYEEEE. V lost 4 bases and J 0 bases, leaving 11 bases between the germline ends. The CDR3 protein is CASSLGTYSYNEQFF. The CDR3 DNA reads TGTGCCAGCAGCCTAGGGACTTACTCCTACAATGAGCAGTTCTTC.

This chain joins TRBV7-8 and TRBJ1-1, with TRBD1 as a possible D gene (5 bases). The CDR3 runs 14 residues. V lost 5 bases, J lost 9 bases, and 19 bases lay in between. The germline V gene encodes CDR1 SGHVS and CDR2 FQNEAQ. The CDR3 nucleotides are TGTGCCAGCAGCCCCCGTGGCAGGGCCCAGAAAGCTTTCTTT. Its translation: CASSPRGRAQKAFF.

The V gene is TRBV19, the J gene TRBJ1-4, with no clear D. The length of the CDR3 is 15 residues. V was trimmed by 3 bases and J by 0 bases, leaving 8 bases between them. Germline values: CDR1 LNHDA, CDR2 SQIVND (reference sequence). CDR3 in amino acids: CASSIISPTNEKLFF. The CDR3 coding sequence is TGTGCCAGTAGTATTATTAGTCCAACTAATGAAAAACTGTTTTTT.

The chain employs TRBV11-1 and TRBJ2-7, with D perhaps matching TRBD1 (6 bases). Trimming cost V 5 bases and J 4 bases, with 18 bases left between them. The CDR3 loop spans 15 amino acids. The germline CDR1 and CDR2 sequences are SGHAT and FQDESV (reference sequence). CDR3 loop: CASSKRGIAQYEQYF. As DNA, the CDR3 is TGTGCCAGCAGCAAAAGGGGGATTGCTCAATACGAGCAGTACTTC.

This clone turned up a few times. The chain is built from TRBV5-6 and TRBJ2-6; TRBD1 aligns across 9 bases. Looked up from germline, CDR1 is SGHDT and CDR2 is YYEEEE. This CDR3 is built from 17 residues. With 3 bases clipped from V and 2 bases from J, the junction kept 6 bases outside the gene matches. In DNA form, the CDR3 reads TGTGCCAGCAGCTCGGACAGGGGATGGGCTGGGGCCAACGTCCTGACTTTC. Amino acids: CASSSDRGWAGANVLTF.

This clone was counted a single time. The gene calls are TRBV11-2 and TRBJ1-3; the D gene is possibly TRBD1 (5 bases). There are 17 residues in the CDR3. CDR1 SGHAT and CDR2 FQNNGV come from the germline V gene. V lost 3 bases, J lost 2 bases, and 17 bases lay in between. The CDR3 bases are TGTGCCAGCAGCTTCCTTCTTCAGGGTATCGCTGGAAACACCATATATTTT. Amino acids: CASSFLLQGIAGNTIYF.

The V and J genes are TRBV2 and TRBJ1-2; 7 bases are shared with TRBD1. CDR1 SNHLY and CDR2 FYNNEI come from the germline V gene. CDR3 length equals 13 residues. With V trimmed by 4 bases and J by 4 bases, 3 bases remained unmatched. The CDR3 nucleotides read TGTGCCAGCAGTGCCGGACAGGCCTATGGCTACACCTTC. Amino acids: CASSAGQAYGYTF.

A few counts support this clone. This chain connects TRBV7-9 to TRBJ1-5; TRBD1 is a possible D gene (5 bases). Trimming shortened V by 3 bases and J by 4 bases, and 16 bases separated the two germline ends. Germline V gives CDR1 SEHNR, CDR2 FQNEAQ (reference sequence). The CDR3 spans 16 residues. In DNA, the CDR3 is TGTGCCAGCAGCTTGGGGAAGGGGCAGCCGAATCAGCCCCAGCATTTT. Translation: CASSLGKGQPNQPQHF.

The genes are TRBV4-3 and TRBJ2-1; TRBD2 matches at 9 bases. Unmatched junction bases numbered 11, after V lost 4 bases and J lost 7 bases. Germline CDR1 is LGHNA and CDR2 is YSLEER. The CDR3 spans 16 residues. CDR3 sequence: CASSPVARGGRNEQFF. Written as DNA, the CDR3 is TGCGCCAGCAGCCCGGTTGCGCGGGGGGGGCGAAATGAGCAGTTCTTC.

This clone has more than one count but fewer than ten. The V gene is TRBV5-1, the J gene TRBJ2-1; D remains unclear. The germline CDR1 and CDR2 sequences are SGHRS and YFSETQ. Trimming left V 3 bases short and J 4 bases short, with 14 bases between. This CDR3 comprises 15 residues. The CDR3 loop reads CASSSLAADYNEQFF. The CDR3 bases are TGCGCCAGCAGCTCTTTAGCAGCCGATTACAATGAGCAGTTCTTC.

V gene TRBV7-6 combines with J gene TRBJ1-1; 7 bases agree with TRBD1. The germline V gene encodes CDR1 SGHVS and CDR2 FNYEAQ. The CDR3 has 13 amino acids. J lost 4 bases, V lost 5 bases, and 4 bases had no gene match. The CDR3 coding sequence is TGTGCCAGCAGCAACAGGGGTACCACTGAAGCTTTCTTT. It is translated as CASSNRGTTEAFF.

V and J are TRBV27 and TRBJ2-2; 10 positions match TRBD1. The germline CDR1 and CDR2 sequences are MNHEY and SMNVEV (reference sequence). V lost 5 bases and J lost 7; bases outside the gene matches: 7. The CDR3 is made up of 15 amino acids. In DNA form, the CDR3 reads TGTGCCAGCAGTAAGACAGGGGGCCTGATCGGGGAGCTGTTTTTT. As protein: CASSKTGGLIGELFF.

The chain recombines TRBV5-1 with TRBJ2-5, with a tentative D call TRBD1 (6 bases). Per germline, CDR1 SGHRS and CDR2 YFSETQ. The CDR3 sequence is 16 residues long. V lost 4 bases and J 1 base, leaving 17 bases between the germline ends. For the CDR3, the DNA is TGCGCCAGCAGCACAACCCTGACAGGACCCCAAGAGACCCAGTACTTC. It encodes CASSTTLTGPQETQYF.